This entry concerns a single T cell receptor (beta chain). Antigen: not known. Clones were read by immunoSEQ multiplex PCR, and TCRdb kept only the in-frame ones, dropping some. Found here are 25,000 to 35,000 clones, more than 80% of them singletons; the top ten hold about 13%. The CDR3 length is 16 residues. V trimming: 6 bases; J trimming: 5 bases; junction bases outside the gene matches: 8. CDR1 and CDR2 (germline): MNHNY, SVGAGI (reference sequence). The record originates from a study of early stage breast cancer tumors. Study-level findings and limits: Tumor and normal breast were distinguished via blood comparison in 14 of 16 patients.

The sequenced sample was blood. This TCR was recovered from a person aged 55 to 70 with breast cancer. The chain has TRBV6-6 and TRBJ2-1; 12 nucleotides agree with TRBD2. CDR3 DNA sequence: TGTGCCAGCAGGAGCCCGGGGACTAGCGGGCACAATGAGCAGTTCTTC. It encodes CASRSPGTSGHNEQFF.